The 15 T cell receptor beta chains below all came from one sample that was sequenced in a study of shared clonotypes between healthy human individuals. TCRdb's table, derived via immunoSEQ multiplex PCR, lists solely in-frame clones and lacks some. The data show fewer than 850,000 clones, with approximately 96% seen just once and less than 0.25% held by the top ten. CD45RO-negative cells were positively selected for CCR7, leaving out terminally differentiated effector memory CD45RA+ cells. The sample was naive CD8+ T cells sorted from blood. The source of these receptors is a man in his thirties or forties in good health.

This chain's CDR3 is CASSRRGHGTDTQYF. The DNA for the CDR3 is TGTGCCAGCAGTCGCAGAGGTCATGGCACAGATACGCAGTATTTT. The chain joins TRBV27 to TRBJ2-3; D not certain. CDR3 length: 15 residues. In germline, CDR1 is MNHEY, CDR2 SMNVEV (reference sequence). V was trimmed by 5 bases and J by 1 base, leaving 13 bases between them.

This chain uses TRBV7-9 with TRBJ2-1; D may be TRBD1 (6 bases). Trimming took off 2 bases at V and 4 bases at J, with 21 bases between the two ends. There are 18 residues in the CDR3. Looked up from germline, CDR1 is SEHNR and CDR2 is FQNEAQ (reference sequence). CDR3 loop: CASSLTILRDKQYNEQFF. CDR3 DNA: TGTGCCAGCAGCTTAACAATCCTCCGGGACAAGCAGTACAATGAGCAGTTCTTC.

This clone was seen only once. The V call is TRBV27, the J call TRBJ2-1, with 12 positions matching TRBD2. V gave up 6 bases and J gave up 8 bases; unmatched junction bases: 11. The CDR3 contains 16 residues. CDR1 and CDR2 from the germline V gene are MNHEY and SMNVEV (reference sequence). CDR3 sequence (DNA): TGTGCCAGCAGCGCCCAGGTACTAGCGGGAGGTCATGAGCAGTTCTTC. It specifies CASSAQVLAGGHEQFF.

The DNA of the CDR3 is TGTGCCAGCAGCCTTGGGGGCTTCCGGGAGCTGTTTTTT. It yields the protein CASSLGGFRELFF. The gene calls are TRBV9 and TRBJ2-2, with a weak D call TRBD1 (6 bases). There are 13 residues in the CDR3. Trimming shortened V by 4 bases and J by 9 bases, and 13 bases separated the two germline ends. In germline, CDR1 is SGDLS, CDR2 YYNGEE. The full variable domain, with the rest looked up from reference TRBV9 and TRBJ2-2, is DSGVTQTPKHLITATGQRVTLRCSPRSGDLSVYWYQQSLDQGLQFLIQYYNGEERAKGNILERFSAQQFPDLHSELNLSSLELGDSALYFCASSLGGFRELFFGEGSRLTVL.

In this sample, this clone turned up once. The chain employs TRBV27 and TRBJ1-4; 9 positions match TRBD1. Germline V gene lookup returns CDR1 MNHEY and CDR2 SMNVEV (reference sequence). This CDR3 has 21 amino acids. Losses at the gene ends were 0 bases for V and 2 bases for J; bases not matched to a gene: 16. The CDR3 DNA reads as TGTGCCAGCAGTTTATCCATCTCCGGGACAGGGAAATTTTGGACTAATGAAAAACTGTTTTTT. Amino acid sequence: CASSLSISGTGKFWTNEKLFF.

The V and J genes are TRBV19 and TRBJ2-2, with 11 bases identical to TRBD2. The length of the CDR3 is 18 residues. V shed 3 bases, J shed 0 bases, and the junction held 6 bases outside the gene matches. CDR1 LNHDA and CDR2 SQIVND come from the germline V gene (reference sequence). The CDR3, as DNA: TGTGCCAGTAGTATTTTGACTAGCGGGGCGCCGAACACCGGGGAGCTGTTTTTT. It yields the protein CASSILTSGAPNTGELFF.

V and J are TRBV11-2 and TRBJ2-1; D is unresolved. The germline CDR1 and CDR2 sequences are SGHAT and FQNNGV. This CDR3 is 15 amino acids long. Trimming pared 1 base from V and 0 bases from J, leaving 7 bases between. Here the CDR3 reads CASSLVWSSYNEQFF. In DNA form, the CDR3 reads TGTGCCAGCAGCTTAGTGTGGAGCTCCTACAATGAGCAGTTCTTC.

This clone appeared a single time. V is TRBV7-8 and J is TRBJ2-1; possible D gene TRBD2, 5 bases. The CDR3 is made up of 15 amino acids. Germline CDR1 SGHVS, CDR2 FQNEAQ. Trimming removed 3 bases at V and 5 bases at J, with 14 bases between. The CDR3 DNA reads TGTGCCAGCAGCTTCCCGGGAACCAAAAACAATGAGCAGTTCTTC. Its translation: CASSFPGTKNNEQFF.

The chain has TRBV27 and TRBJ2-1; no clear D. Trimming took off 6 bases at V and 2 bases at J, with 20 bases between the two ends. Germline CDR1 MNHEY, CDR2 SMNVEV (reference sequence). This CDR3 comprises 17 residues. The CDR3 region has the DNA TGTGCCAGCAGAAGATTTGAGCCTGGATCCCCCTACAATGAGCAGTTCTTC. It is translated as CASRRFEPGSPYNEQFF.

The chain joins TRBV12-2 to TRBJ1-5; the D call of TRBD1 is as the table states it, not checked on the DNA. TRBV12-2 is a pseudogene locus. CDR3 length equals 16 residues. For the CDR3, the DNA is TGTGCAAGTCGCTTAGCGGGCGGACAGGGCGAGTGTCCCCAGCATTTT. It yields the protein CASRLAGGQGECPQHF.

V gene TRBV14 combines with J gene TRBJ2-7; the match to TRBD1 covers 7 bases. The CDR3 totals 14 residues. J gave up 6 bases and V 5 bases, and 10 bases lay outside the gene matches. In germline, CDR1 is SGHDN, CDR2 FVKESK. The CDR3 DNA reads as TGTGCCAGCAGCTGGGACAGCTTATCCGTCGAGCAGTACTTC. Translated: CASSWDSLSVEQYF.

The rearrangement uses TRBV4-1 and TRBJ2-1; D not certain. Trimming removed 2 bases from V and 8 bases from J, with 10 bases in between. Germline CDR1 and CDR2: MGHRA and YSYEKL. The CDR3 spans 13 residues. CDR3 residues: CASSQLMTHEQFF. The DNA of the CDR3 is TGCGCCAGCAGCCAACTAATGACCCATGAGCAGTTCTTC.

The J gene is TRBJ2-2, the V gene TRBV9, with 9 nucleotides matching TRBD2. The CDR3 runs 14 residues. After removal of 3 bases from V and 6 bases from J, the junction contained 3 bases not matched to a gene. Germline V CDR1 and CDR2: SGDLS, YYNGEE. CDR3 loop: CASSAGLAPGELFF. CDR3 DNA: TGTGCCAGCAGCGCAGGACTAGCGCCCGGGGAGCTGTTTTTT.

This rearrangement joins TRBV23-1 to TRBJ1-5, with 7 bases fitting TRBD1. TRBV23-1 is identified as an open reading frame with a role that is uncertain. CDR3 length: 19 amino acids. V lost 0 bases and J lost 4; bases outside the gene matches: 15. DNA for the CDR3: TGCGCCAGCAGTCAATCGATTACACGGGACAGTGATTGGAATCAGCCCCAGCATTTT. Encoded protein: CASSQSITRDSDWNQPQHF.

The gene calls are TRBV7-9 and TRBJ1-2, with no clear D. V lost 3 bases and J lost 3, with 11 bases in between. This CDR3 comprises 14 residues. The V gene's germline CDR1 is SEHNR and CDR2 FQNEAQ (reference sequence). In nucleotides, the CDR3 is TGTGCCAGCAGCTTGTCGGATCCGGACTATGGCTACACCTTC. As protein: CASSLSDPDYGYTF.